This T cell receptor (beta chain) is from a study of T cells in Graves' hyperthyroidism and ophthalmopathy. Overall study context: Peripheral blood was obtained at initial diagnosis, preceding any treatment.

Diagnostic assessment was based on clinical symptoms, serum thyroxine and TRAb, thyroid ultrasound and orbital computed tomography. There are 14 residues in the CDR3. The germline V gene has CDR1 MNHNS and CDR2 SASEGT. Trimming took off 5 bases at V and 3 bases at J, with 13 bases between the two ends. What was amplified from RNA transcripts were TCR beta CDR3 regions. Carried out on the TCR CDR3, a first-round RT-PCR used the HTBI primer set. TCRdb passed the multiplex PCR reads through MiXCR, listing each CDR3 protein once. The repertoire holds 410,000 or so distinct CDR3 sequences, roughly 14% seen once, with around 14% in the top ten. This clonotype was counted a few times. Antigen specificity is unknown. Study-wide findings and caveats: Among thyroid clonotypes expanded above 0.001, most also appeared in blood.

Material: blood. The rearrangement joins TRBV6-1 to TRBJ1-1, with a possible D match to TRBD1 (6 bases). The TCR comes from a man between 18 and 35 years old with Graves' ophthalmopathy. CDR3 DNA: TGTGCCAGCAGTTGGTGGGGGCGGGACACTGAAGCTTTCTTT. Translating gives CASSWWGRDTEAFF.